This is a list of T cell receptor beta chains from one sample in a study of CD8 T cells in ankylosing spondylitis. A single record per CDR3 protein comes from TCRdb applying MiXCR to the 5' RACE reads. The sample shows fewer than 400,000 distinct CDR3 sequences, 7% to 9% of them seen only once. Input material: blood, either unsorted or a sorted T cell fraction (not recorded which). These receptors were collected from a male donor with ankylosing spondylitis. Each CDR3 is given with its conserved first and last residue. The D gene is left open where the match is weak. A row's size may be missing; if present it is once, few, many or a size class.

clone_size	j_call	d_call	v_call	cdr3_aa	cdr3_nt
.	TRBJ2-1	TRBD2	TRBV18	CASSPGLAGYTEQFF	TGTGCCAGCTCACCAGGGCTAGCGGGGTACACGGAGCAGTTCTTC
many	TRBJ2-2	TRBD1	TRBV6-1	CASNRDRDTGELFF	TGTGCCAGCAACCGGGACAGGGACACCGGGGAGCTGTTTTTT
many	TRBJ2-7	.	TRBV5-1	CASSRAYEQYF	TGCGCCAGCAGCCGTGCCTACGAGCAGTACTTC
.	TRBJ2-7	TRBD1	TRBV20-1	CSAINRGYEQYF	TGCAGTGCTATAAACAGGGGCTACGAGCAGTACTTC
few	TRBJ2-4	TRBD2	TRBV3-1	CASSLGLALNIQYF	TGTGCCAGCAGCCTAGGACTAGCTTTGAACATTCAGTACTTC
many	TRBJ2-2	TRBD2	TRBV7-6	CASSPARGGTGELFF	TGTGCCAGCAGCCCCGCTCGGGGGGGCACCGGGGAGCTGTTTTTT
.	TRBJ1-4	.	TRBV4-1	CASNREPVRGEKLFF	TGCGCCAGCAACCGGGAGCCAGTAAGGGGTGAAAAACTGTTTTTT
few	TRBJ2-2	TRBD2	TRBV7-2	CASSFQREAGELFF	TGTGCCAGCAGCTTCCAGCGGGAGGCCGGGGAGCTGTTTTTT
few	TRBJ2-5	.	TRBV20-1	CSAGGMSYGETYQETQYF	TGCAGTGCTGGGGGTATGTCTTACGGGGAGACGTACCAAGAGACCCAGTACTTC
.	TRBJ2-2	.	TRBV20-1	CSARETAGFSGELFF	TGCAGTGCTAGAGAGACTGCAGGGTTTTCCGGGGAGCTGTTTTTT
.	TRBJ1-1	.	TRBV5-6	CASSLEIGEAFF	TGTGCCAGCAGCTTGGAGATCGGTGAAGCTTTCTTT
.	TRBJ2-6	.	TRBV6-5	CASSYSGGSGANVLTF	TGTGCCAGCAGTTACTCGGGGGGCAGCGGGGCCAACGTCCTGACTTTC
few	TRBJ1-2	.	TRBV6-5	CASSYSVAGYGYTF	TGTGCCAGCAGTTACTCGGTGGCCGGCTATGGCTACACCTTC
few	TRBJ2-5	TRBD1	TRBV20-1	CSAQQGASETQYF	TGCAGTGCCCAACAGGGGGCGTCGGAGACCCAGTACTTC
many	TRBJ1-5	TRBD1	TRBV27	CASSGRDRPHQPQHF	TGTGCCAGCAGTGGCCGGGACAGGCCTCATCAGCCCCAGCATTTT
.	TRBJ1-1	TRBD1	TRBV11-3	CASSSRTGAVTEAFF	TGTGCCAGCAGCTCCCGGACAGGGGCGGTCACTGAAGCTTTCTTT
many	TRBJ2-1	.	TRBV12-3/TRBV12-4	CASSLAYEQFF	TGTGCCAGCAGCTTAGCGTATGAGCAGTTCTTC
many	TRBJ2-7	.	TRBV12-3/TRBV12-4	CASSLGRDSYEQYF	TGTGCCAGCAGTTTAGGCAGGGACTCCTACGAGCAGTACTTC
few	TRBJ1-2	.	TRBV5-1	CASSLEPGYGYTF	TGCGCCAGCAGCTTGGAGCCAGGGTATGGCTACACCTTC
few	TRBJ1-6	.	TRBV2	CASSEALRGKGSPLHF	TGTGCCAGCAGTGAAGCGCTTCGGGGAAAGGGTTCACCCCTCCACTTT
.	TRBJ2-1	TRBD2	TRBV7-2	CASSLGAGGAYNEQFF	TGTGCCAGCAGCTTAGGGGCGGGAGGTGCCTACAATGAGCAGTTCTTC
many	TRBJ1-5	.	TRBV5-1	CASSLEPGRQPQHF	TGCGCCAGCAGCTTGGAGCCAGGGAGACAGCCCCAGCATTTT
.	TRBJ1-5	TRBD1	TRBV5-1	CASSLEQGARPQHF	TGCGCCAGCAGCTTGGAGCAGGGGGCTCGGCCCCAGCATTTT
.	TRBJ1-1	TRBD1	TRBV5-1	CASSRGQGLFGANTEAFF	TGCGCCAGCAGCCGAGGACAGGGCCTTTTCGGGGCGAACACTGAAGCTTTCTTT
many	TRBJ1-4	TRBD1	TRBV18	CASSPPRDRGNEKLFF	TGTGCCAGCTCACCACCTCGGGACAGGGGGAACGAAAAACTGTTTTTT
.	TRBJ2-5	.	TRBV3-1	CASSKSQETQYF	TGTGCCAGCAGCAAGAGCCAGGAGACCCAGTACTTC
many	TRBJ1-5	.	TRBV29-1	CSVAVGGGQGQPQHF	TGCAGCGTTGCGGTTGGAGGAGGGCAGGGACAGCCCCAGCATTTT
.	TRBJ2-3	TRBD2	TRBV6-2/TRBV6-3	CASSYKASGRAMAGRSDTQYF	TGTGCCAGCAGTTATAAGGCTAGCGGGAGGGCCATGGCCGGTCGATCAGATACGCAGTATTTT
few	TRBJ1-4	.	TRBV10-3	CAISEGFRGNEKLFF	TGTGCCATCAGTGAGGGGTTCCGAGGTAATGAAAAACTGTTTTTT
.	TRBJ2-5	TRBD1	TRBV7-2	CASSFYRGIQETQYF	TGTGCCAGCAGCTTCTACAGGGGGATACAAGAGACCCAGTACTTC
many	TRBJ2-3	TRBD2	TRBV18	CASSPLGTSPLATDTQYF	TGTGCCAGCTCACCCTTGGGGACTAGCCCCTTAGCTACGGATACGCAGTATTTT
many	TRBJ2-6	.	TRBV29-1	CSVQSGTNVLTF	TGCAGCGTTCAATCCGGGACCAACGTCCTGACTTTC
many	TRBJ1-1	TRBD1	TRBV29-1	CSGGTGTTDTEAFF	TGCAGCGGGGGGACAGGTACGACGGACACTGAAGCTTTCTTT
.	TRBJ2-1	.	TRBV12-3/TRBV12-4	CASSFPNLERNEQFF	TGTGCCAGCAGTTTCCCAAACCTGGAGAGGAATGAGCAGTTCTTC
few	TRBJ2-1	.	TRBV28	CASSRPDSYNEQFF	TGTGCCAGCAGCCGCCCGGACTCTTACAATGAGCAGTTCTTC
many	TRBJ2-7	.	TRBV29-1	CSVGPTTYEQYF	TGCAGCGTTGGCCCGACCACCTACGAGCAGTACTTC
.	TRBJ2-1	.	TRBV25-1	CASSEGKGARHEQFF	TGTGCCAGCAGTGAAGGTAAAGGGGCCAGGCATGAGCAGTTCTTC
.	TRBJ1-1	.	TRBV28	CASTRPSEAFF	TGTGCCAGCACCCGACCGTCTGAAGCTTTCTTT
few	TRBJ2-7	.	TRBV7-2	CASSLQASSSYEQYF	TGTGCCAGCAGCTTACAGGCTAGTAGCTCCTACGAGCAGTACTTC
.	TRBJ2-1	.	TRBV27	CASSFTGRRSYNEQFF	TGTGCCAGCAGTTTCACCGGGAGAAGGTCCTACAATGAGCAGTTCTTC
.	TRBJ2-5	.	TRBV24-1	CATSVGFQGTQYF	TGTGCCACCAGTGTGGGATTCCAGGGGACCCAGTACTTC
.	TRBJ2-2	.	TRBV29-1	CSVETGANTGELFF	TGCAGCGTTGAGACGGGGGCGAACACCGGGGAGCTGTTTTTT
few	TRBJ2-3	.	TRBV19	CASSMGLVDTDTQYF	TGTGCCAGTAGTATGGGCCTAGTCGACACAGATACGCAGTATTTT
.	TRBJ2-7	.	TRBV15	CATSRDQRQSTTYEQYF	TGTGCCACCAGCAGAGACCAGAGACAGAGTACTACTTACGAGCAGTACTTC
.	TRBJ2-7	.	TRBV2	CASSEAREAYEQYF	TGTGCCAGCAGTGAAGCGCGGGAAGCCTACGAGCAGTACTTC